This T cell receptor beta chain was sequenced during a study of cytomegalovirus exposure and HLA in healthy donors. Overall study findings and caveats: The authors enumerated 150 to 200 TCR beta chains as linked to cytomegalovirus. Analysis was carried out at a later point, and it linked a missense DCLRE1C variant to TCR beta V- and J-gene trimming. There were several of the most significant clusters that appeared linked to common viral pathogens in a later analysis.

The PCR contained 60 Vbeta and 13 Jbeta primers. Profiling relied on immunoSEQ multiplex PCR, and the TCRdb table lists in-frame clones only, not all of them. The repertoire has around 210,000 clones, about 88% of them found once; the top ten carry approximately 0.24%. The donors comprised healthy bone marrow donors. Germline V CDR1 and CDR2: MNHNS, SASEGT. V was pared by 7 bases and J by 7 bases, with 14 bases between. The CDR3 has 13 residues. This clone was counted a few times. Its specificity is not known. The chain is built from TRBV6-1 and TRBJ1-5; D is uncertain. The source material was PBMCs. The source of this sequence is a girl aged 2-9 years in good health and CMV-seronegative. In DNA form, the CDR3 reads TGTGCCAGCAACTGGGCAGGTGAACAGCCCCAGCATTTT. This sequence encodes CASNWAGEQPQHF.